This TCR beta chain was found in a study of early T cells in non-severe SARS-CoV-2 infection. Turning to the study itself: Chains were unpaired, as sequencing was done on bulk RNA from unsorted whole blood.

CDR3 length: 14 amino acids. CDR1 is SGHAT and CDR2 is FQNNGV in the germline V gene. V dropped 5 bases and J dropped 10; count of bases not matched to a gene: 6. Individual cDNA molecules received unique molecular identifiers during library preparation. TCRdb recomputed calls from the 5' RACE reads with MiXCR, one row per CDR3 protein. The data show about 26,000 distinct CDR3 sequences, about 4.5% seen once. The study's findings and limits: VDJdb matches were skewed toward anti-spike CD8 T cell responses.

At least ten counts were recorded for this clonotype. The antigen is undetermined. The sample taken for sequencing was whole blood. This sequence originates from an adult who was a healthcare worker with PCR-confirmed SARS-CoV-2 infection or an uninfected control (not recorded which). The chain couples TRBV11-2 to TRBJ2-3; TRBD2 matches at 13 bases. The CDR3 sequence is CASSPRTSGGSQYF. The CDR3 DNA reads as TGTGCCAGCAGCCCTCGGACTAGCGGGGGTTCGCAGTATTTT.